Presented here are 10 T cell receptor beta chains from one specimen sequenced in a study of beta chain features in type 1 diabetes (dated by TCRdb to the late 2010s). For these receptors, no antigen is known. The library was produced with the immunoSEQ multiplex PCR assay. The High Capacity cDNA Reverse Transcription Kit was used to reverse transcribe all of the isolated RNA, meaning that expressed TCRB transcripts were what got sequenced. In TCRdb, the immuneACCESS table is reduced to in-frame sequences with V and J assigned. These tables do not hold every clone; where another copy was compared, an unresolved V gene accounts for under half, and the others remain unexplained. This sample comprises a few hundred thousand clones, around a tenth of them detected only once. 0.45% to 0.65% of the sample is held by the ten biggest clonotypes. General findings and caveats noted by the study authors: Type 1 diabetes patients showed a moderate but significant shortening of TCRB CDR3 length in all four CD4+ subsets.

Sequencing was performed on central memory CD4+ T cells from blood. These receptors were collected from a young man with type 1 diabetes.

This chain joins TRBV5-6 and TRBJ2-7; 9 bases are a match to TRBD1. CDR3 length: 15 residues. Germline CDR1 SGHDT, CDR2 YYEEEE. V lost 0 bases and J lost 6; bases outside the gene matches: 7. CDR3 sequence reads: CASSLAPGQGSEQYF. Here the CDR3 DNA reads TGTGCCAGCAGCTTGGCCCCGGGACAGGGATCCGAGCAGTACTTC.

The chain links TRBV10-1 to TRBJ2-3; 12 nucleotides line up with TRBD1. V lost 4 bases and J lost 4; bases outside the gene matches: 3. The CDR3 consists of 15 residues. Germline V lookup: CDR1 WNHNN, CDR2 SYGVQD (reference sequence). The CDR3, as DNA: TGCGCCAGCAGTGCCGGGACAGGGGGCGCAGATACGCAGTATTTT. Residues: CASSAGTGGADTQYF.

This clone was recorded at least ten times. This chain uses TRBV9 with TRBJ1-2; D remains ambiguous. Germline V gene lookup returns CDR1 SGDLS and CDR2 YYNGEE. With 0 bases removed from V and 4 bases from J, the gap between germline ends came to 16 bases. CDR3 size: 16 residues. The DNA for the CDR3 is TGTGCCAGCAGCGTAGTCCCCGACTCCGACCGCTATGGCTACACCTTC. Translating it yields CASSVVPDSDRYGYTF.

This clone showed up just a few times. This could be a read error, since a much larger clone is one nucleotide away. V usage is TRBV27 and J usage is TRBJ1-1; D possibly corresponds to TRBD1 (6 bases). With 6 bases removed from V and 1 base from J, the gap between germline ends came to 9 bases. CDR3 length equals 13 residues. Looked up from germline, CDR1 is MNHEY and CDR2 is SMNVEV (reference sequence). CDR3 sequence (DNA): TGTGCCAGCAGGGACAGAGAGAACACTGAAGCTTTCTTT. This encodes CASRDRENTEAFF.

V and J are TRBV7-9 and TRBJ2-5; D not certain. Trimming left V 1 base short and J 4 bases short, with 10 bases between. Germline V CDR1 and CDR2: SEHNR, FQNEAQ (reference sequence). The CDR3 extends over 14 amino acids. The CDR3 region has the DNA TGTGCCAGCAGCTTAGTTTATCCTCGAGAGACCCAGTACTTC. This gives the protein CASSLVYPRETQYF.

The chain links TRBV7-3 to TRBJ2-1; D is unclear. The CDR3 covers 15 residues. V lost 4 bases, J lost 2 bases, and 12 bases lay in between. The germline V gene has CDR1 SGHTA and CDR2 FQGTGA. CDR3 residues: CASSSRLNPYNEQFF. DNA for the CDR3: TGTGCCAGCAGCTCCCGACTTAACCCCTACAATGAGCAGTTCTTC.

The chain has TRBV28 and TRBJ2-7; D not certain. Germline CDR1 is MDHEN and CDR2 is SYDVKM. The CDR3 totals 14 residues. The V end lost 8 bases, the J end lost 5 bases, and 19 bases lay between the germline ends. Written as DNA, the CDR3 is TGTGCCAGCCGACGATCAGATGGGTCGGACGAGCAGTACTTC. Protein: CASRRSDGSDEQYF. Using reference TRBV28 and TRBJ2-7 for the parts outside the CDR3, the full variable domain is DVKVTQSSRYLVKRTGEKVFLECVQDMDHENMFWYRQDPGLGLRLIYFSYDVKMKEKGDIPEGYSVSREKKERFSLILESASTNQTSMYLCASRRSDGSDEQYFGPGTRLTVT.

The chain joins TRBV28 to TRBJ1-5; 7 nucleotides match TRBD1. CDR3 length equals 17 residues. The junction had 9 bases not matched to a gene; V was cut back by 1 base and J by 3 bases. The germline gives CDR1 MDHEN, CDR2 SYDVKM. CDR3 sequence: CASSLFAGQHPNQPQHF. CDR3 DNA: TGTGCCAGCAGTTTATTTGCGGGACAGCACCCCAATCAGCCCCAGCATTTT.

In its sample, this clone was seen a few times. The chain carries TRBV5-1 and TRBJ2-7; D is unresolved. In germline, CDR1 is SGHRS, CDR2 YFSETQ. V was pared by 1 base and J by 6 bases, with 5 bases between. This CDR3 contains 11 residues. The CDR3 sequence: CASSLSGEQYF. The CDR3 bases are TGCGCCAGCAGCTTGTCGGGCGAGCAGTACTTC. The complete variable domain, with remaining parts taken from reference TRBV5-1 and TRBJ2-7, reads KAGVTQTPRYLIKTRGQQVTLSCSPISGHRSVSWYQQTPGQGLQFLFEYFSETQRNKGNFPGRFSGRQFSNSRSEMNVSTLELGDSALYLCASSLSGEQYFGPGTRLTVT.

This clone was observed a handful of times. This chain uses TRBV2 with TRBJ2-1; 13 positions agree with TRBD2. Germline V lookup: CDR1 SNHLY, CDR2 FYNNEI. This CDR3 region has 14 residues. Trimming at V came to 6 bases and at J to 5 bases, leaving 1 base not matched to a gene. CDR3 DNA sequence: TGTGCCAGCAGCGGACTAGCGGGGGACAATGAGCAGTTCTTC. Protein product: CASSGLAGDNEQFF.